This T cell receptor (beta chain) is from a study of shared clonotypes between healthy human individuals. Study observations and caveats: Clonotypes which were not shared had lower generation probabilities than clonotypes that all four donors shared.

Details on this clone: The antigen remains unidentified.

CD4+ cells yielded CD45RA+ naive and CD45RA-negative memory subsets. V dropped 5 bases and J dropped 1 base, with 11 bases sitting between them. The CDR3 runs 15 residues. CDR1 is LNHDA and CDR2 is SQIVND in the germline V gene (reference sequence). Genomic DNA belonging to each subset was distributed in equal measure over several immunoSEQ plates. As originally analysed: With immunoSEQ giving junction-only sequences and no quality scores, filtering differed. Using immunoSEQ multiplex PCR, the repertoire was profiled, and TCRdb retains in-frame clones only, with some absent. That table is the source of V, J and clone size, and D and trimming were worked out from the DNA. The sample contains about 2.4 million clones, 93% of which appear only once.

V is TRBV19 and J is TRBJ2-2; tentatively, D is TRBD2 (5 bases). Material for sequencing was naive CD4+ T cells from PBMCs. Subset: CD45RA+ positively selected. This clonotype was sampled from a man aged 18 to 29 in good health. Some clones in this sample may be carry-over from other donors' samples. CDR3 sequence reads: CASSRRAGNTGELFF. The CDR3 DNA follows: TGTGCCAGTAGTCGGCGGGCCGGGAACACCGGGGAGCTGTTTTTT.